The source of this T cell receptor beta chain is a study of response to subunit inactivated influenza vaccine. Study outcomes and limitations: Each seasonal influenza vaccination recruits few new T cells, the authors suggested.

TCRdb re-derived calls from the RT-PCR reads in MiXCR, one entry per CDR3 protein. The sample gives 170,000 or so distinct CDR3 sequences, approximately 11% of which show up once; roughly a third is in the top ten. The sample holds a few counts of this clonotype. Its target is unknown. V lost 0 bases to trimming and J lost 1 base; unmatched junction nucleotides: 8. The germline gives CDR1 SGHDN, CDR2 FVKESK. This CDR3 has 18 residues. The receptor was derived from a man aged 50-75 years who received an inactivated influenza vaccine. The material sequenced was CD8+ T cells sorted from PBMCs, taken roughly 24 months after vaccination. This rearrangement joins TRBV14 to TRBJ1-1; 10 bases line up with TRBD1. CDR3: CASSQDPRDRGRNTEAFF. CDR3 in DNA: TGTGCCAGCAGCCAAGATCCCCGGGACAGGGGAAGGAACACTGAAGCTTTCTTT.